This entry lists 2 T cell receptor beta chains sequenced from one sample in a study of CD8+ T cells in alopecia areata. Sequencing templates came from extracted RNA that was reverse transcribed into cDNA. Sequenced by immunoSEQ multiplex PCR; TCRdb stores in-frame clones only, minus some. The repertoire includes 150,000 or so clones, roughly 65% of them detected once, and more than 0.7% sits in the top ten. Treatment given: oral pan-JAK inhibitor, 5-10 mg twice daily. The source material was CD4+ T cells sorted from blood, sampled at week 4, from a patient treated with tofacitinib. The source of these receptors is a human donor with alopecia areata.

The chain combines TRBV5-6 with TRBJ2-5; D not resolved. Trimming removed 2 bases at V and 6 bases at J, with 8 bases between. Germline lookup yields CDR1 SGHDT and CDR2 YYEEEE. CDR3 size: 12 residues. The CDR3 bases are TGTGCCAGCAGCTTCACGGCCCAGACCCAGTACTTC. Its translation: CASSFTAQTQYF.

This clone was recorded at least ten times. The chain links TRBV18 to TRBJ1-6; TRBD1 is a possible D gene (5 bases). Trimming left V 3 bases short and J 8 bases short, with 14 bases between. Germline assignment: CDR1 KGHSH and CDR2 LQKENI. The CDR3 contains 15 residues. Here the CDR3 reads CASSPQQWGDSPLHF. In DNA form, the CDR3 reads TGTGCCAGCTCACCCCAGCAATGGGGCGATTCACCCCTCCACTTT.